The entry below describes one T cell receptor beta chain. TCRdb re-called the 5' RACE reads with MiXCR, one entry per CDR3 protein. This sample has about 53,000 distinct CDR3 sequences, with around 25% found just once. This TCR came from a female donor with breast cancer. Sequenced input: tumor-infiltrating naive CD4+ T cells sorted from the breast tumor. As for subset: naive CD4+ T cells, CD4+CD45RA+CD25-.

The CDR3 sequence: CASSEKTGPGEQFF. DNA for the CDR3: TGTGCCAGCAGTGAGAAGACCGGCCCTGGGGAGCAGTTCTTC. This rearrangement joins TRBV2 to TRBJ2-1, with unresolved D. The CDR3 contains 14 residues. Germline V lookup: CDR1 SNHLY, CDR2 FYNNEI. Trimming pared 3 bases from V and 10 bases from J, leaving 16 bases between.